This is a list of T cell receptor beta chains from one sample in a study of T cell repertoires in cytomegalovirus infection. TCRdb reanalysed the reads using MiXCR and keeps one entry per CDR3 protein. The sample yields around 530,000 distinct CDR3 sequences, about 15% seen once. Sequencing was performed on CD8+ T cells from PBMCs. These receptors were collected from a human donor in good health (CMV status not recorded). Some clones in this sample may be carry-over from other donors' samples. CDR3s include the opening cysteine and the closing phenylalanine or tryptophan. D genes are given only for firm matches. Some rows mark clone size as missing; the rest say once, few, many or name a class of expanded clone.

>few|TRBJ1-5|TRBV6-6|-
TGTGCCAGCAGTACCCAGGGAGACAATCAGCCCCAGCATTTT
CASSTQGDNQPQHF
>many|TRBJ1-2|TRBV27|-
TGTGCCAGCAGTTTATCGAGGGACTATGGCTACACCTTC
CASSLSRDYGYTF
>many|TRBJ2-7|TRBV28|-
TGTGCCAGCTCACAGAATGATTTGGACGAGCAGTACTTC
CASSQNDLDEQYF
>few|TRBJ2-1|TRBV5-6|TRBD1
TGTGCCAGCAGCTTGGCCGGCGACAGGGGAAGGGATGAGCAGTTCTTC
CASSLAGDRGRDEQFF
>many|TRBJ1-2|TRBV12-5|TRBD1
TGTGCTAGTGGCCCCGAGGGACAGGGGTGGAACTATGGCTACACCTTC
CASGPEGQGWNYGYTF
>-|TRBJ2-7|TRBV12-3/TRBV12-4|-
TGTGCCAGCAGTTTAAAGCTGACCTACGAGCAGTACTTC
CASSLKLTYEQYF
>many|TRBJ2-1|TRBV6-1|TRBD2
TGTGCCAGCAGTGAAGCGCGTGGGAGGGCGGGGTATGAGCAGTTCTTC
CASSEARGRAGYEQFF
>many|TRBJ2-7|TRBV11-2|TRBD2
TGTGCCAGCAGCTCCGCCCTAGCGGGGGGGGCCTACGAGCAGTACTTC
CASSSALAGGAYEQYF
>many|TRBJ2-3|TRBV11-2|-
TGTGCCAGCAGCTTATGGGGGGCAGGCCGAAGCACAGATACGCAGTATTTT
CASSLWGAGRSTDTQYF
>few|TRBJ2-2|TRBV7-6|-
TGTGCCAGCAGCTTAGTGTCGAGGACAACCAACACCGGGGAGCTGTTTTTT
CASSLVSRTTNTGELFF
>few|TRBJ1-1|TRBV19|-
TGTGCCAGTATTGAAAGGGGGTACAACACTGAAGCTTTCTTT
CASIERGYNTEAFF
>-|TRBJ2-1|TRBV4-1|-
TGCGCCAGCAGCCAAGATTGGCTAAGAGGGGATGAGCAGTTCTTC
CASSQDWLRGDEQFF
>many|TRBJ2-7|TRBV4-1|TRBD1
TGCGCCAGCAGCCAAGGACAGGGGGAGGCCGGCGAGCAGTACTTC
CASSQGQGEAGEQYF
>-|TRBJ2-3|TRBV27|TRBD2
TGTGCCAGCAGTCCTATGGGGACTAGCGGGAGGGTCTCAGATACGCAGTATTTT
CASSPMGTSGRVSDTQYF
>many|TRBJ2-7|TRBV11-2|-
TGTGCCAGCAGATCCGGGACGATAGACGAGCAGTACTTC
CASRSGTIDEQYF
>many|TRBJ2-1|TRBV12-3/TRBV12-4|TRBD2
TGTGCCAGCAGCCCATCGGGACTAGCGGGAGGTTCCTACAATGAGCAGTTCTTC
CASSPSGLAGGSYNEQFF
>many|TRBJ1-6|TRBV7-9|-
TGTGCTGGGGAGGGGGGCTATAATTCACCCCTCCACTTT
CAGEGGYNSPLHF
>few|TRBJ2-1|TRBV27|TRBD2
TGTGCCAGCAATCGGGGGGGCAAAGTCGATGAGCAGTTCTTC
CASNRGGKVDEQFF
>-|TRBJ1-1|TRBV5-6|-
TGTGCCAGCAGCTTGGGCACTTCATACACTGAAGCTTTCTTT
CASSLGTSYTEAFF
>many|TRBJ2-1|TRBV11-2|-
TGTGCCAGCAGCCTCCTCGCGGCTACCGCCCTGAAAAATGAGCAGTTCTTC
CASSLLAATALKNEQFF
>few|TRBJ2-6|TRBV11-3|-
TGTGCCAGCAGTTCCCAGGGACCTGGGGCCAACGTCCTGACTTTC
CASSSQGPGANVLTF
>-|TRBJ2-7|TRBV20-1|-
TGCAGTGCTTCACCGACGGACAACTACGAGCAGTACTTC
CSASPTDNYEQYF